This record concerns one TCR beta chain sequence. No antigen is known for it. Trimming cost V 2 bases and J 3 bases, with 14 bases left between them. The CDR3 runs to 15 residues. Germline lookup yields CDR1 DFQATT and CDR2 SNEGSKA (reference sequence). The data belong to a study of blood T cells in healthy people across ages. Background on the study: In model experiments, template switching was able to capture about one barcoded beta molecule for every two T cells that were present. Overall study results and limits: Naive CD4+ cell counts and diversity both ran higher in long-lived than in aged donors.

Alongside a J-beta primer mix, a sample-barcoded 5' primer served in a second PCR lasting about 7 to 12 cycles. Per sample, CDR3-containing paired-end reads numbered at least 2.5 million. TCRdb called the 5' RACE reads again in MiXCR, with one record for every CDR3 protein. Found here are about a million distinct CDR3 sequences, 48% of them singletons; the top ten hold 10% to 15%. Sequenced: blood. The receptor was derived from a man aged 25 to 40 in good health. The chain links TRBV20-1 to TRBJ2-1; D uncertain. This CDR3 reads CSARSTLSRYNEQFF. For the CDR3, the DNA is TGCAGTGCTAGATCGACTCTCTCCCGCTACAATGAGCAGTTCTTC.